This section outlines one T cell receptor (beta chain) sequence together with its context. This sample is drawn from a study of T cell responses to AZD1222 COVID-19 vaccine. The CDR3 spans 17 residues. The J segment lost 4 bases and the V segment lost 8 bases, leaving 15 bases of the junction unmatched. CDR1 and CDR2 from the germline V gene are SNHLY and FYNNEI. The data were produced by immunoSEQ multiplex PCR, yet TCRdb's version contains in-frame clones alone and is incomplete. The sample lists 50,000 to 65,000 clones; around 90% were seen once. The sample in question was peripheral blood, obtained 28 days after the second dose of the MenACWY control vaccine. The sequence was collected from an adult who received the MenACWY meningococcal vaccine as a control. The chain recombines TRBV2 with TRBJ2-3, with TRBD2 matching 10 bases. CDR3 sequence reads: CASALSRLAGVPDTQYF. The CDR3 DNA reads as TGTGCCAGCGCCCTGAGTAGGCTAGCGGGAGTCCCAGATACGCAGTATTTT.